This T cell receptor beta chain came from a study of cytomegalovirus exposure and HLA in healthy donors. General study points: Rates of TCR association differed by HLA locus in a later analysis, with DRB1 highest and HLA-C lowest. Prior analysis indicated that the majority of TCR beta V segments exhibited productivity approximately 90% or approximately 30% of the time. The investigators catalogued 150 to 200 TCR beta chains as cytomegalovirus-associated.

Researchers ran the PCR with 60 Vbeta and 13 Jbeta primers. This table comes from immunoSEQ multiplex PCR, and its TCRdb copy is limited to in-frame clones, with some not included. The sample records roughly 190,000 clones, 77% being singletons. Losses at the gene ends were 7 bases for V and 0 bases for J; bases not matched to a gene: 13. The CDR3 is 19 amino acids. Germline lookup yields CDR1 LNHDA and CDR2 SQIVND (reference sequence). When sampled, the donors appeared nominally healthy, though they likely had unrecorded immune exposures. Comments on this clone: As yet, its antigen is unknown.

Input material: PBMCs. This sequence was found in a woman aged 25 to 39 in good health and CMV-seropositive. The chain recombines TRBV19 with TRBJ2-6; TRBD1 agrees at 9 bases. CDR3 DNA: TGTGCCAGTACCACCGACTGGACAGGGGCGTACTCTGGGGCCAACGTCCTGACTTTC. It codes for CASTTDWTGAYSGANVLTF.